This TCR beta chain emerged from a study of CD8 T cells in ankylosing spondylitis. Germline V gene lookup returns CDR1 SGHTA and CDR2 FQGNSA. Trimming pared 1 base from V and 5 bases from J, leaving 14 bases between. The CDR3 extends over 15 amino acids. With molecular barcodes, quantitative 5'-RACE was used to make the TCR beta libraries. TCRdb itself ran the 5' RACE reads through MiXCR, one entry per CDR3 protein. The sample records fewer than 250,000 distinct CDR3 sequences, roughly 10% being singletons. Sequenced input: blood, either unsorted or a sorted T cell fraction (not recorded which). This chain uses TRBV7-2 with TRBJ1-2; TRBD1 might be the D (5 bases). The TCR comes from a male donor with ankylosing spondylitis or in good health (not recorded which). CDR3 sequence reads: CASSLEAGRGYGYTF. In nucleotides, the CDR3 is TGTGCCAGCAGCTTAGAGGCAGGGAGAGGATATGGCTACACCTTC.